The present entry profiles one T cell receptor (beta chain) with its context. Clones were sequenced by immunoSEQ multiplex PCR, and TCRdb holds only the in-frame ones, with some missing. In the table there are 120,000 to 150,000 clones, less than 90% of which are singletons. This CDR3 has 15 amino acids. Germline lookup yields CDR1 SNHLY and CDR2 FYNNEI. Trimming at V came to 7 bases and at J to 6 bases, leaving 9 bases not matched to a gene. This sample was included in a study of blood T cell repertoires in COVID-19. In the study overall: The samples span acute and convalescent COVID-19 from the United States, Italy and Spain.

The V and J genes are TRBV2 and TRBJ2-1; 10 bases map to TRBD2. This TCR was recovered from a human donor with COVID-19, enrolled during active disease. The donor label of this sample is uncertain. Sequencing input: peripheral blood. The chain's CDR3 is CASIPGSSGGNEQFF. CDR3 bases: TGTGCCAGCATCCCGGGGTCTAGCGGGGGCAATGAGCAGTTCTTC.